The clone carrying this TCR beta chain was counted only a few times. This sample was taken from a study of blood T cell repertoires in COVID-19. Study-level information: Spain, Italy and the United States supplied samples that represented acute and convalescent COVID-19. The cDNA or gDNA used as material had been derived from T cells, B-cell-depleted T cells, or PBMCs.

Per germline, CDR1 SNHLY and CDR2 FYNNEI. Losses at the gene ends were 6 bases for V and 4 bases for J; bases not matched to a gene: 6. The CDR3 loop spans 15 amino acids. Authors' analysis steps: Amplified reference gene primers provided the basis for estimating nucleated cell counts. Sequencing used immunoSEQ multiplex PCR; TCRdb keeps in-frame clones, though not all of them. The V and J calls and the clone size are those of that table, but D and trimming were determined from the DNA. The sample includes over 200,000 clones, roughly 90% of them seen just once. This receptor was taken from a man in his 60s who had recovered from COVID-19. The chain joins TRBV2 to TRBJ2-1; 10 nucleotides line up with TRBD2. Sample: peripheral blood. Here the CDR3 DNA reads TGTGCCAGCAGCCATAGCGGGGGGCCGTACAATGAGCAGTTCTTC. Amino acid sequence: CASSHSGGPYNEQFF.